What follows are 25 T cell receptor beta chains derived from one specimen sequenced in a study of blood T cell repertoires in COVID-19 (dated by TCRdb to 2018 to 2021). Library generation was performed with the immunoSEQ multiplex PCR assay. Here the immuneACCESS table is served through TCRdb, limited to in-frame sequences with V and J called. Missing clones are a known gap in these copies; in checked studies unresolved V genes cover under half, and the rest lacks a known reason. This sample comprises about 270,000 clones, about 88% of them detected only once. The ten largest clones take up approximately 4.3% of the sample. The source material was peripheral blood. All receptors derive from a man aged 55 to 70 who had recovered from COVID-19.

The rearrangement joins TRBV6-2 or TRBV6-3 to TRBJ1-2, with TRBD1 matching over 10 bases. This CDR3 spans 15 amino acids. J lost 8 bases, V lost 2 bases, and 8 bases had no gene match. In germline, CDR1 is MNHEY, CDR2 SVGEGT. The CDR3 sequence: CASSYVTGGAEGYTF. In DNA form, the CDR3 reads TGTGCCAGCAGTTACGTGACAGGGGGCGCAGAAGGCTACACCTTC.

The chain joins TRBV27 to TRBJ1-5; TRBD1 might be the D (6 bases). Trimming took 6 bases from V and 0 from J, leaving 12 bases between them. Per the germline V gene, CDR1 is MNHEY and CDR2 is SMNVEV (reference sequence). CDR3 length equals 15 residues. In DNA, the CDR3 is TGTGCCAGCAGAAGAGGGGGAAATAGCAATCAGCCCCAGCATTTT. Translation gives CASRRGGNSNQPQHF.

This clone was seen a single time. The chain has TRBV7-6 and TRBJ1-1; possible D gene TRBD1, 5 bases. V lost 5 bases, J lost 5 bases, and 12 bases lay in between. The V gene's germline CDR1 is SGHVS and CDR2 FNYEAQ. The CDR3 sequence is 13 residues long. CDR3 nucleotides: TGTGCCAGCAGCCCGGCGGGGGGGACTGAAGCTTTCTTT. This translates into CASSPAGGTEAFF.

This clone was counted once. The chain joins TRBV6-5 to TRBJ2-1, with D possibly TRBD1 on 6 matching bases. Trimming cost V 7 bases and J 3 bases, with 16 bases left between them. This CDR3 has 15 residues. Germline CDR1 and CDR2: MNHEY and SVGAGI. The CDR3, as DNA: TGTGCCAGCAAGATACAGGGAACTGTCTACAATGAGCAGTTCTTC. It encodes CASKIQGTVYNEQFF.

This clone showed up just once. The gene calls are TRBV7-6 and TRBJ2-5, with a weak D call TRBD1 (6 bases). Trimming cost V 0 bases and J 1 base, with 12 bases left between them. The CDR3 spans 16 residues. Germline CDR1 is SGHVS and CDR2 is FNYEAQ. The CDR3 is CASSLAPLDSQETQYF. The CDR3 DNA is TGTGCCAGCAGCTTAGCGCCCCTGGACAGCCAAGAGACCCAGTACTTC.

The chain is built from TRBV10-3 and TRBJ1-3; 9 bases are a match to TRBD1. The CDR3 has 16 residues. J was trimmed by 0 bases and V by 5 bases; bases with no gene match: 5. CDR1 and CDR2 from the germline V gene are ENHRY and SYGVKD. The CDR3 sequence is CAISIGQGSSGNTIYF. CDR3 coding DNA: TGTGCCATCAGTATAGGACAGGGGAGCTCTGGAAACACCATATATTTT.

This chain links TRBV5-4 with TRBJ1-2, with D unclear. The length of the CDR3 is 13 residues. V was trimmed by 0 bases and J by 6 bases, leaving 9 bases between them. Germline V lookup: CDR1 SGHNT, CDR2 YYREEE (reference sequence). The CDR3, as DNA: TGTGCCAGCAGCTTGGGCGGGGAGAATGGCTACACCTTC. Protein product: CASSLGGENGYTF.

The chain links TRBV7-6 to TRBJ1-3; D gene unclear. CDR1 SGHVS and CDR2 FNYEAQ come from the germline V gene. The CDR3 length is 15 residues. Trimming left V 1 base short and J 2 bases short, with 9 bases between. The CDR3 sequence: CASSLERSPGNTIYF. CDR3 DNA sequence: TGTGCCAGCAGCTTAGAGCGGTCTCCTGGAAACACCATATATTTT.

The chain recombines TRBV12-5 with TRBJ1-2, with 8 bases lining up with TRBD1. The J segment lost 8 bases and the V segment lost 3 bases, leaving 8 bases of the junction unmatched. CDR3 length: 14 residues. Germline assignment: CDR1 LGHNT and CDR2 FRNRAP. Here the CDR3 reads CASGLETGAGGYTF. The DNA for the CDR3 is TGTGCTAGTGGTTTAGAGACAGGGGCAGGCGGCTACACCTTC. Using reference TRBV12-5 and TRBJ1-2 for the parts outside the CDR3, the full variable domain is DARVTQTPRHKVTEMGQEVTMRCQPILGHNTVFWYRQTMMQGLELLAYFRNRAPLDDSGMPKDRFSAEMPDATLATLKIQPSEPRDSAVYFCASGLETGAGGYTFGSGTRLTVV.

This clone appeared a single time. This chain links TRBV27 with TRBJ1-5; 9 bases match TRBD1. Germline CDR1 reads MNHEY; CDR2 reads SMNVEV (reference sequence). The CDR3 is made up of 15 amino acids. V lost 3 bases, J lost 6 bases, and 6 bases stayed unmatched. CDR3 sequence reads: CASSFTGGLSQPQHF. The CDR3 DNA reads TGTGCCAGCAGTTTTACAGGGGGCTTAAGTCAGCCCCAGCATTTT.

This clone has ten or more counts. This chain uses TRBV7-9 with TRBJ2-7; D perhaps matches TRBD2 (5 bases). The length of the CDR3 is 12 residues. Trimming removed 5 bases at V and 6 bases at J, with 11 bases between. Germline loops: CDR1 SEHNR, CDR2 FQNEAQ (reference sequence). This CDR3 reads CASSPLRGEQYF. In DNA form, the CDR3 reads TGTGCCAGCAGCCCCCTTCGGGGCGAGCAGTACTTC.

The gene calls are TRBV5-6 and TRBJ2-3; TRBD1 agrees at 8 bases. The CDR3 has 14 residues. CDR1 SGHDT and CDR2 YYEEEE come from the germline V gene. The V and J ends lost 0 bases and 6 bases, in that order; junction bases with no gene match: 3. For the CDR3, the DNA is TGTGCCAGCAGCTTGGGGCAGGGGGCGGATACGCAGTATTTT. Amino acid sequence: CASSLGQGADTQYF. The full variable domain, with the rest looked up from reference TRBV5-6 and TRBJ2-3, is DAGVTQSPTHLIKTRGQQVTLRCSPKSGHDTVSWYQQALGQGPQFIFQYYEEEERQRGNFPDRFSGHQFPNYSSELNVNALLLGDSALYLCASSLGQGADTQYFGPGTRLTVL.

This rearrangement joins TRBV9 to TRBJ2-5; tentatively, D is TRBD2 (5 bases). Per the germline V gene, CDR1 is SGDLS and CDR2 is YYNGEE. The CDR3 totals 16 residues. With 7 bases removed from V and 7 bases from J, the gap between germline ends came to 26 bases. CDR3 nucleotides: TGTGCCAGCCCATGTGAGAAGGACTCGCTAGGTTGGACCCAGTACTTC. Translation: CASPCEKDSLGWTQYF.

The sample holds a few counts of this clone. The J gene is TRBJ2-1, the V gene TRBV6-5, with D perhaps matching TRBD2 (6 bases). V was clipped by 8 bases and J by 2 bases, with 13 bases between them. The germline V gene encodes CDR1 MNHEY and CDR2 SVGAGI. The length of the CDR3 is 14 residues. The CDR3 loop reads CASPPASAYNEQFF. The CDR3 bases are TGTGCCAGCCCTCCGGCTAGCGCCTACAATGAGCAGTTCTTC.

A single count supports this clone. The chain links TRBV20-1 to TRBJ2-2, with 10 bases fitting TRBD2. V lost 3 bases and J lost 5; bases outside the gene matches: 3. The germline V gene encodes CDR1 DFQATT and CDR2 SNEGSKA (reference sequence). The CDR3 spans 14 residues. The CDR3 DNA reads as TGCAGTGCTAGTCCTAGCGGGGGAACCGGGGAGCTGTTTTTT. It yields the protein CSASPSGGTGELFF.

This chain links TRBV25-1 with TRBJ2-7; the D gene is possibly TRBD1 (6 bases). Germline CDR1 MGHDK, CDR2 SYGVNS. The CDR3 loop spans 14 amino acids. The germline V and J ends were trimmed by 2 bases and 3 bases, with 11 bases remaining between them. CDR3 residues: CASSERGNGYEQYF. The CDR3 coding sequence is TGTGCCAGCAGTGAAAGGGGGAATGGCTACGAGCAGTACTTC.

This rearrangement joins TRBV14 to TRBJ1-1; D gene uncertain. This CDR3 comprises 15 residues. Germline V CDR1 and CDR2: SGHDN, FVKESK. V shed 2 bases and J shed 0 bases, with 10 bases lying between them. The CDR3 spells CASSQSQNMNTEAFF. DNA for the CDR3: TGTGCCAGCAGCCAATCACAGAACATGAACACTGAAGCTTTCTTT.

The chain recombines TRBV9 with TRBJ1-1, with D unclear. CDR3 length: 13 residues. Germline assignment: CDR1 SGDLS and CDR2 YYNGEE. V was cut by 1 base and J by 2 bases, with 6 bases left in between. The chain's CDR3 is CASSVRQNTEAFF. The CDR3 bases are TGTGCCAGCAGCGTAAGACAAAACACTGAAGCTTTCTTT.

This clone has just one count. This chain uses TRBV6-5 with TRBJ2-3; no reliable D call. The CDR3 has 11 amino acids. Per the germline V gene, CDR1 is MNHEY and CDR2 is SVGAGI. Trimming took off 10 bases at V and 2 bases at J, with 7 bases between the two ends. CDR3 loop: CATEYTDTQYF. CDR3 in DNA: TGTGCCACCGAGTACACAGATACGCAGTATTTT.

This chain connects TRBV2 to TRBJ2-7; the D gene is possibly TRBD1 (6 bases). Germline values: CDR1 SNHLY, CDR2 FYNNEI. The V end lost 6 bases, the J end lost 7 bases, and 16 bases lay between the germline ends. The CDR3 is 13 residues long. Written as DNA, the CDR3 is TGTGCCAGCAGACTTGAGAAAGGGGGTGAGCAGTACTTC. Encoded protein: CASRLEKGGEQYF.

The chain recombines TRBV6-5 with TRBJ1-3; 9 bases agree with TRBD1. Germline V lookup: CDR1 MNHEY, CDR2 SVGAGI. The V and J ends lost 2 bases and 7 bases, in that order; junction bases with no gene match: 9. The CDR3 contains 16 residues. This chain's CDR3 is CASSYAGTGQRNTIYF. The CDR3 DNA reads as TGTGCCAGCAGTTACGCCGGGACAGGGCAAAGGAACACCATATATTTT.

The chain employs TRBV5-1 and TRBJ1-1; D may be TRBD1 (6 bases). The CDR3 has 14 amino acids. Trimming cost V 5 bases and J 4 bases, with 15 bases left between them. From germline, CDR1 is SGHRS and CDR2 YFSETQ. The CDR3, as DNA: TGCGCCAGCAGTCCTACAGGGCTTGGCACTGAAGCTTTCTTT. Its translation is CASSPTGLGTEAFF.

The table lists this clone with a few counts. V and J are TRBV5-1 and TRBJ1-2, with 10 bases lining up with TRBD1. V was clipped by 4 bases and J by 7 bases; unmatched bases: 4. CDR3 length: 13 residues. Looked up from germline, CDR1 is SGHRS and CDR2 is YFSETQ. As DNA, the CDR3 is TGCGCCAGCAGCCGGGGACAGGGGAGTGGCTACACCTTC. Its translation is CASSRGQGSGYTF.

V usage is TRBV7-9 and J usage is TRBJ2-7, with D unclear. The V gene's germline CDR1 is SEHNR and CDR2 FQNEAQ (reference sequence). Between the trimmed V and J ends, which lost 5 bases and 7 bases, there was a span of 12 bases. This CDR3 has 12 amino acids. The DNA for the CDR3 is TGTGCCAGCAGCCCGAGTCGCGAAGAGCAGTACTTC. This sequence encodes CASSPSREEQYF.

This clone was picked up one time. The chain links TRBV6-2 or TRBV6-3 to TRBJ2-1; 8 nucleotides match TRBD2. CDR1 is MNHEY, CDR2 SVGEGT, per germline. The CDR3 sequence is 18 residues long. Trimming removed 5 bases from V and 9 bases from J; junction bases left unmatched: 21. The CDR3 sequence is CASSHPLQRDGGALEQFF. CDR3 bases: TGTGCCAGCAGTCACCCCCTCCAACGGGACGGGGGGGCTCTTGAGCAGTTCTTC.